The present TCR beta chain was sequenced within a study of T cells in Graves' hyperthyroidism and ophthalmopathy. Authors of the study amplified TCR beta CDR3 regions from RNA transcripts. In the first-round RT-PCR of the TCR CDR3, the HTBI primer set was used. TCRdb itself ran the multiplex PCR reads through MiXCR, one entry per CDR3 protein. The table has 500,000 to 700,000 distinct CDR3 sequences, around 15% seen once. Hyperthyroidism had been newly diagnosed in patients aged 18 to 65, and its duration was under 2 months. Pregnant or lactating patients were excluded, as were those with uncontrolled infection or other autoimmune disease. The study based diagnoses on clinical symptoms, serum thyroxine and TRAb, thyroid ultrasound and orbital computed tomography. Fresh peripheral blood, roughly 9.8 ml of it, supplied the PBMCs. The V gene's germline CDR1 is GTSNPN and CDR2 SVGIG (reference sequence). CDR3 size: 15 residues. V was pared by 0 bases and J by 5 bases, with 6 bases of the junction left unmatched.

V usage is TRBV30 and J usage is TRBJ2-3, with TRBD1 matching over 9 bases. The sequence was obtained from a woman between 18 and 29 years old with Graves' hyperthyroidism. Sequencing was done on a sample of blood. Here the CDR3 reads CAWSVQGARGDTQYF. As DNA, the CDR3 is TGTGCCTGGAGTGTACAGGGGGCGAGGGGAGATACGCAGTATTTT.